The rows below give T cell receptor beta chains drawn from one sample of a study of T cell responses to AZD1222 COVID-19 vaccine. Sequencing was performed with immunoSEQ multiplex PCR; in TCRdb, only in-frame clones are kept and a portion is missing. The sample consists of 150,000 to 160,000 clones, approximately 87% of them appearing once. Sequences were derived from peripheral blood, sampled on day 0 of MenACWY control vaccination. Receptor source: an adult in good health. Each CDR3 is given with its conserved first and last residue. The order of the fields is CDR3 length, J gene, clone size, D gene, V gene, CDR3 protein, CDR3 DNA. A D gene is named only where the DNA matches it firmly. Size values are once, few and many counts, or a class for expanded clones, and some rows have none.

CDR3 length: 16; J gene: TRBJ2-1; clone size: .; D gene: TRBD1; V gene: TRBV18; CDR3 protein: CASSPRGQGAYNEQFF; CDR3 DNA: TGTGCCAGCTCTCCGCGGGGACAGGGAGCCTACAATGAGCAGTTCTTC
CDR3 length: 15; J gene: TRBJ1-5; clone size: .; D gene: .; V gene: TRBV19; CDR3 protein: CASIIRGGAHQPQHF; CDR3 DNA: TGTGCCAGTATCATTAGAGGGGGGGCCCATCAGCCCCAGCATTTT
CDR3 length: 16; J gene: TRBJ2-2; clone size: .; D gene: TRBD1; V gene: TRBV15; CDR3 protein: CATSSPQGANTGELFF; CDR3 DNA: TGTGCCACCAGCAGTCCTCAGGGGGCGAACACCGGGGAGCTGTTTTTT
CDR3 length: 16; J gene: TRBJ1-1; clone size: .; D gene: TRBD1; V gene: TRBV18; CDR3 protein: CASSPRDRTFNTEAFF; CDR3 DNA: TGTGCCAGCTCACCCCGGGACAGAACTTTCAACACTGAAGCTTTCTTT
CDR3 length: 17; J gene: TRBJ1-5; clone size: .; D gene: TRBD1; V gene: TRBV15; CDR3 protein: CATSPGRDRFGGRPQHF; CDR3 DNA: TGTGCCACCAGCCCCGGACGGGACAGATTTGGGGGGAGACCCCAGCATTTT
CDR3 length: 10; J gene: TRBJ2-5; clone size: .; D gene: .; V gene: TRBV20-1; CDR3 protein: CSARQETQYF; CDR3 DNA: TGCAGTGCTAGACAAGAGACCCAGTACTTC
CDR3 length: 14; J gene: TRBJ1-4; clone size: once; D gene: .; V gene: TRBV14; CDR3 protein: CASTDTSTNEKLFF; CDR3 DNA: TGTGCCAGCACCGATACCTCAACTAATGAAAAACTGTTTTTT
CDR3 length: 17; J gene: TRBJ2-1; clone size: .; D gene: TRBD1; V gene: TRBV5-1; CDR3 protein: CASSAGQGTNSYNEQFF; CDR3 DNA: TGCGCCAGCAGCGCGGGACAGGGGACTAATTCCTACAATGAGCAGTTCTTC
CDR3 length: 15; J gene: TRBJ2-6; clone size: .; D gene: .; V gene: TRBV6-2/TRBV6-3; CDR3 protein: CASSRGTAGANVLTF; CDR3 DNA: TGTGCCAGCAGCCGCGGGACAGCTGGGGCCAACGTCCTGACTTTC
CDR3 length: 16; J gene: TRBJ1-4; clone size: .; D gene: .; V gene: TRBV6-5; CDR3 protein: CASSYGSRKSGEKLFF; CDR3 DNA: TGTGCCAGCAGTTACGGGTCTCGAAAGAGCGGTGAAAAACTGTTTTTT
CDR3 length: 12; J gene: TRBJ1-3; clone size: .; D gene: .; V gene: TRBV10-3; CDR3 protein: CAIRESGNTIYF; CDR3 DNA: TGTGCCATCAGGGAGTCTGGAAACACCATATATTTT
CDR3 length: 14; J gene: TRBJ2-2; clone size: .; D gene: .; V gene: TRBV9; CDR3 protein: CASSVGWVNGELFF; CDR3 DNA: TGTGCCAGCAGCGTAGGGTGGGTTAACGGGGAGCTGTTTTTT
CDR3 length: 14; J gene: TRBJ1-2; clone size: .; D gene: TRBD1; V gene: TRBV27; CDR3 protein: CASSWGQGGYGYTF; CDR3 DNA: TGTGCCAGCAGTTGGGGACAGGGTGGTTATGGCTACACCTTC
CDR3 length: 13; J gene: TRBJ1-6; clone size: .; D gene: .; V gene: TRBV2; CDR3 protein: CASSEAEASPLHF; CDR3 DNA: TGTGCCAGCAGTGAAGCTGAAGCCTCACCCCTCCACTTT
CDR3 length: 14; J gene: TRBJ1-6; clone size: once; D gene: .; V gene: TRBV9; CDR3 protein: CASSADSLVSPLHF; CDR3 DNA: TGTGCCAGCAGCGCGGACAGTTTGGTTTCACCCCTCCACTTT
CDR3 length: 14; J gene: TRBJ2-5; clone size: .; D gene: TRBD1; V gene: TRBV10-1; CDR3 protein: CASSKGQRGETQYF; CDR3 DNA: TGCGCCAGTTCCAAGGGACAGAGGGGAGAGACCCAGTACTTC
CDR3 length: 16; J gene: TRBJ1-6; clone size: .; D gene: .; V gene: TRBV2; CDR3 protein: CASSPGPSSYNSPLHF; CDR3 DNA: TGTGCCAGCAGTCCAGGACCTAGCTCCTATAATTCACCCCTCCACTTT
CDR3 length: 17; J gene: TRBJ1-6; clone size: .; D gene: .; V gene: TRBV21-1; CDR3 protein: CASSKGRWSSYNSPLHF; CDR3 DNA: TGTGCCAGCAGCAAAGGGCGGTGGAGCTCCTATAATTCACCCCTCCACTTT
CDR3 length: 11; J gene: TRBJ1-5; clone size: once; D gene: .; V gene: TRBV20-1; CDR3 protein: CSARWSGVQHF; CDR3 DNA: TGCAGTGCTAGGTGGTCTGGGGTCCAGCATTTT
CDR3 length: 13; J gene: TRBJ2-3; clone size: few; D gene: TRBD2; V gene: TRBV5-5; CDR3 protein: CASSGTSSDTQYF; CDR3 DNA: TGTGCCAGCAGCGGGACTAGTTCTGATACGCAGTATTTT
CDR3 length: 13; J gene: TRBJ2-5; clone size: .; D gene: TRBD1; V gene: TRBV7-8; CDR3 protein: CASSRGQQETQYF; CDR3 DNA: TGTGCCAGCAGCAGGGGACAGCAAGAGACCCAGTACTTC
CDR3 length: 16; J gene: TRBJ2-1; clone size: .; D gene: TRBD2; V gene: TRBV30; CDR3 protein: CAWSVLTSGSADEQFF; CDR3 DNA: TGTGCCTGGAGTGTTTTGACTAGCGGGAGTGCGGATGAGCAGTTCTTC
CDR3 length: 16; J gene: TRBJ1-2; clone size: .; D gene: TRBD1; V gene: TRBV19; CDR3 protein: CASSLKRTGGNYGYTF; CDR3 DNA: TGTGCCAGTAGTTTGAAGCGGACAGGGGGCAACTATGGCTACACCTTC
CDR3 length: 14; J gene: TRBJ2-7; clone size: .; D gene: .; V gene: TRBV5-6; CDR3 protein: CASSLGPSGYEQYF; CDR3 DNA: TGTGCCAGCAGCTTGGGACCGTCCGGTTACGAGCAGTACTTC
CDR3 length: 15; J gene: TRBJ2-7; clone size: .; D gene: .; V gene: TRBV15; CDR3 protein: CATSRERGAHYEQYF; CDR3 DNA: TGTGCCACCAGCAGGGAAAGGGGGGCGCACTACGAGCAGTACTTC
CDR3 length: 15; J gene: TRBJ1-2; clone size: .; D gene: TRBD1; V gene: TRBV14; CDR3 protein: CASSQDRGGSGGYTF; CDR3 DNA: TGTGCCAGCAGCCAAGATCGAGGGGGCTCAGGTGGCTACACCTTC
CDR3 length: 15; J gene: TRBJ2-1; clone size: .; D gene: TRBD2; V gene: TRBV7-6; CDR3 protein: CASSYLAGAYNEQFF; CDR3 DNA: TGTGCCAGCAGCTATCTAGCGGGTGCATACAATGAGCAGTTCTTC
CDR3 length: 19; J gene: TRBJ2-6; clone size: .; D gene: TRBD2; V gene: TRBV14; CDR3 protein: CASSQDLAGASSGANVLTF; CDR3 DNA: TGTGCCAGCAGCCAAGATCTAGCGGGGGCTAGCTCTGGGGCCAACGTCCTGACTTTC
CDR3 length: 14; J gene: TRBJ1-1; clone size: .; D gene: .; V gene: TRBV27; CDR3 protein: CASSLPGGDTEAFF; CDR3 DNA: TGTGCCAGCAGTTTGCCGGGGGGGGACACTGAAGCTTTCTTT
CDR3 length: 12; J gene: TRBJ2-5; clone size: .; D gene: .; V gene: TRBV5-1; CDR3 protein: CASSLEEETQYF; CDR3 DNA: TGCGCCAGCAGCCTCGAAGAAGAGACCCAGTACTTC
CDR3 length: 15; J gene: TRBJ2-2; clone size: .; D gene: .; V gene: TRBV28; CDR3 protein: CASSSSAGNTGELFF; CDR3 DNA: TGTGCCAGCAGTTCATCGGCGGGAAACACCGGGGAGCTGTTTTTT
CDR3 length: 12; J gene: TRBJ2-3; clone size: .; D gene: .; V gene: TRBV12-5; CDR3 protein: CASHTSTDTQYF; CDR3 DNA: TGTGCTAGTCACACTAGCACAGATACGCAGTATTTT
CDR3 length: 16; J gene: TRBJ2-5; clone size: .; D gene: .; V gene: TRBV27; CDR3 protein: CASSLQGRAGQETQYF; CDR3 DNA: TGTGCCAGCAGTTTACAGGGTAGGGCCGGCCAAGAGACCCAGTACTTC
CDR3 length: 14; J gene: TRBJ1-2; clone size: .; D gene: .; V gene: TRBV4-2; CDR3 protein: CASSQDGTSYGYTF; CDR3 DNA: TGTGCCAGCAGCCAAGATGGGACATCTTATGGCTACACCTTC
CDR3 length: 15; J gene: TRBJ1-5; clone size: .; D gene: .; V gene: TRBV7-2; CDR3 protein: CASSLEGMGNQPQHF; CDR3 DNA: TGTGCCAGCAGCTTAGAAGGGATGGGTAATCAGCCCCAGCATTTT
CDR3 length: 13; J gene: TRBJ1-2; clone size: .; D gene: .; V gene: TRBV7-9; CDR3 protein: CASSRGAGDGYTF; CDR3 DNA: TGTGCCAGCAGCCGAGGGGCAGGGGATGGCTACACCTTC
CDR3 length: 13; J gene: TRBJ1-1; clone size: .; D gene: .; V gene: TRBV7-8; CDR3 protein: CASSLSLNTEAFF; CDR3 DNA: TGTGCCAGCAGCTTGTCACTGAACACTGAAGCTTTCTTT
CDR3 length: 15; J gene: TRBJ2-5; clone size: .; D gene: TRBD1; V gene: TRBV7-6; CDR3 protein: CASSSSGQDQETQYF; CDR3 DNA: TGTGCCAGCAGCTCCTCGGGACAGGACCAAGAGACCCAGTACTTC
CDR3 length: 14; J gene: TRBJ1-3; clone size: .; D gene: TRBD1; V gene: TRBV29-1; CDR3 protein: CSGGGQGGGNTIYF; CDR3 DNA: TGCAGCGGGGGGGGACAGGGAGGTGGAAACACCATATATTTT
CDR3 length: 19; J gene: TRBJ2-1; clone size: .; D gene: TRBD2; V gene: TRBV6-2/TRBV6-3; CDR3 protein: CASSYEIAGARFSYNEQFF; CDR3 DNA: TGTGCCAGCAGTTATGAAATAGCGGGAGCCCGGTTCTCCTACAATGAGCAGTTCTTC
CDR3 length: 13; J gene: TRBJ1-3; clone size: .; D gene: .; V gene: TRBV10-2; CDR3 protein: CASSTDGRNTIYF; CDR3 DNA: TGCGCCAGCAGTACGGACGGACGAAACACCATATATTTT
CDR3 length: 16; J gene: TRBJ2-7; clone size: .; D gene: .; V gene: TRBV6-5; CDR3 protein: CASSYDANLGAGEQYF; CDR3 DNA: TGTGCCAGCAGTTACGACGCAAACCTGGGGGCGGGTGAGCAGTACTTC
CDR3 length: 16; J gene: TRBJ2-5; clone size: .; D gene: TRBD2; V gene: TRBV9; CDR3 protein: CASSRVAGGPVETQYF; CDR3 DNA: TGTGCCAGCAGCCGGGTGGCGGGAGGGCCCGTCGAGACCCAGTACTTC
CDR3 length: 15; J gene: TRBJ1-3; clone size: .; D gene: .; V gene: TRBV11-2; CDR3 protein: CASSRDGVSGNTIYF; CDR3 DNA: TGTGCCAGCAGCAGGGACGGAGTCTCTGGAAACACCATATATTTT
CDR3 length: 13; J gene: TRBJ1-1; clone size: .; D gene: .; V gene: TRBV6-6; CDR3 protein: CASSYSEGAGAFF; CDR3 DNA: TGTGCCAGCAGTTACTCGGAGGGAGCGGGAGCTTTCTTT
CDR3 length: 13; J gene: TRBJ1-1; clone size: few; D gene: TRBD1; V gene: TRBV5-5; CDR3 protein: CASSQDRATEAFF; CDR3 DNA: TGTGCCAGCAGCCAGGACAGGGCCACTGAAGCTTTCTTT
CDR3 length: 15; J gene: TRBJ2-1; clone size: .; D gene: TRBD2; V gene: TRBV11-3; CDR3 protein: CASSLSSGIYNEQFF; CDR3 DNA: TGTGCCAGCAGCTTATCTAGCGGAATTTACAATGAGCAGTTCTTC
CDR3 length: 13; J gene: TRBJ2-3; clone size: .; D gene: .; V gene: TRBV2; CDR3 protein: CASRRDSADTQYF; CDR3 DNA: TGTGCCAGCAGGCGGGACAGTGCAGATACGCAGTATTTT
CDR3 length: 15; J gene: TRBJ2-4; clone size: once; D gene: TRBD1; V gene: TRBV28; CDR3 protein: CASSTAGTGGNIQYF; CDR3 DNA: TGTGCCAGCAGCACAGCCGGGACAGGGGGTAACATTCAGTACTTC
CDR3 length: 14; J gene: TRBJ1-1; clone size: .; D gene: .; V gene: TRBV5-1; CDR3 protein: CASSLGMGSEEAFF; CDR3 DNA: TGCGCCAGCAGCTTGGGCATGGGCAGCGAAGAAGCTTTCTTT
CDR3 length: 14; J gene: TRBJ1-5; clone size: .; D gene: .; V gene: TRBV28; CDR3 protein: CATGGDIGNQPQHF; CDR3 DNA: TGTGCCACTGGTGGTGACATTGGCAATCAGCCCCAGCATTTT
CDR3 length: 15; J gene: TRBJ1-1; clone size: few; D gene: .; V gene: TRBV5-6; CDR3 protein: CASSRGGRGNTEAFF; CDR3 DNA: TGTGCCAGCAGCCGCGGCGGCAGGGGGAACACTGAAGCTTTCTTT
CDR3 length: 11; J gene: TRBJ2-5; clone size: once; D gene: .; V gene: TRBV7-9; CDR3 protein: CASRGQETQYF; CDR3 DNA: TGTGCCAGCAGGGGTCAAGAGACCCAGTACTTC
CDR3 length: 15; J gene: TRBJ1-5; clone size: once; D gene: .; V gene: TRBV5-6; CDR3 protein: CASSAIGYSNQPQHF; CDR3 DNA: TGTGCCAGCAGCGCTATTGGATATAGCAATCAGCCCCAGCATTTT
CDR3 length: 14; J gene: TRBJ1-1; clone size: .; D gene: .; V gene: TRBV27; CDR3 protein: CASSLSRKNTEAFF; CDR3 DNA: TGTGCCAGCAGTTTATCTAGGAAGAACACTGAAGCTTTCTTT
CDR3 length: 11; J gene: TRBJ2-1; clone size: .; D gene: .; V gene: TRBV5-1; CDR3 protein: CASSFLDKQFF; CDR3 DNA: TGCGCCAGCAGCTTTCTGGACAAGCAGTTCTTC
CDR3 length: 14; J gene: TRBJ1-5; clone size: once; D gene: TRBD1; V gene: TRBV24-1; CDR3 protein: CATSSQRTGGPQHF; CDR3 DNA: TGTGCCACCAGCAGCCAAAGGACAGGAGGACCCCAGCATTTT